Sequencing of this TCR beta chain was carried out in a study of cytomegalovirus exposure and HLA in healthy donors. Germline values: CDR1 SGHDT, CDR2 YYEEEE. Trimming took 4 bases from V and 5 from J; bases not matched to a gene: 11. CDR3 length equals 15 residues. General study findings and limits: Productive rates of about 90% or about 30% were seen for most TCR beta V segments in an earlier analysis.

A few counts support this clone. The target antigen is unknown. The PCR made use of 60 Vbeta and 13 Jbeta primers. Libraries were prepared by immunoSEQ multiplex PCR; TCRdb keeps only in-frame clonotypes and omits some of them. The data show about 230,000 clones, with over 75% seen just once and approximately 0.49% held by the top ten. The chain carries TRBV5-6 and TRBJ1-1; 7 bases are shared with TRBD1. The specimen sequenced was PBMCs. This clonotype was sampled from a boy aged 10-17 years in good health and CMV-seronegative. CDR3 protein: CASSIDRVRNTEAFF. DNA for the CDR3: TGTGCCAGCAGCATAGACAGGGTCCGGAATACTGAAGCTTTCTTT.